This entry is about one T cell receptor beta chain. No antigen is known for it. The CDR3 length is 16 residues. V trimming: 5 bases; J trimming: 5 bases; junction bases outside the gene matches: 14. Germline V gene data show CDR1 as SGHVS and CDR2 as FQNEAQ. These data are taken from a study of cytomegalovirus exposure and HLA in healthy donors. Whole-study context: Of the donors genotyped, approximately 400 in all, about 81% fell in the Caucasian-associated ancestry cluster. Overall study findings and caveats: The authors later linked a missense DCLRE1C variant to TCR beta V- and J-gene trimming. In vitro confirmation showed a few CMV-associated chains to be CMV antigen specific.

It was with 60 Vbeta and 13 Jbeta primers that the PCR ran. Method: immunoSEQ multiplex PCR; TCRdb's copy keeps in-frame clones and lacks some. The sample includes some 150,000 clones, more than 65% seen only once; the top ten take 1.5% to 2%. Sequenced: PBMCs. The clonotype comes from a young woman in good health and CMV-seronegative. The V call is TRBV7-8, the J call TRBJ1-2; 7 nucleotides line up with TRBD1. CDR3 sequence (DNA): TGTGCCAGCAGCCTAGAGACCGGGACAGCATATTATGGCTACACCTTC. It yields the protein CASSLETGTAYYGYTF.